This T cell receptor (beta chain) was identified during a study of T cells in Graves' hyperthyroidism and ophthalmopathy. Study results and caveats: Researchers report that a 13 V-J model separated ophthalmopathy from stable hyperthyroidism.

Newly diagnosed patients aged 18 to 65 had hyperthyroidism of under 2 months' duration. Reasons for excluding patients were uncontrolled infection, other autoimmune disease, pregnancy or lactation. The study based diagnoses on clinical symptoms, serum thyroxine and TRAb, thyroid ultrasound and orbital computed tomography. Comment on this clonotype: Its specificity is not known.

Trimming shortened V by 4 bases and J by 1 base, and 14 bases separated the two germline ends. Germline values: CDR1 DFQATT, CDR2 SNEGSKA (reference sequence). The CDR3 length is 14 residues. The CDR3 regions of TCR beta were amplified from RNA transcripts. HTBI primers were employed in a first-round RT-PCR of the TCR CDR3. One entry per CDR3 protein results from TCRdb running MiXCR on the multiplex PCR reads. The sample has some 510,000 distinct CDR3 sequences, 46% seen once. The source of this sequence is a woman aged 18-30 years with Graves' hyperthyroidism. The rearrangement links TRBV20-1 to TRBJ2-7; D is possibly TRBD1 (5 bases). Sample: peripheral blood or thyroid tissue (not recorded which). The CDR3 nucleotides read TGCAGTGCTATAGACGCCAGGGTGTCCTACGAGCAGTACTTC. Translating gives CSAIDARVSYEQYF.